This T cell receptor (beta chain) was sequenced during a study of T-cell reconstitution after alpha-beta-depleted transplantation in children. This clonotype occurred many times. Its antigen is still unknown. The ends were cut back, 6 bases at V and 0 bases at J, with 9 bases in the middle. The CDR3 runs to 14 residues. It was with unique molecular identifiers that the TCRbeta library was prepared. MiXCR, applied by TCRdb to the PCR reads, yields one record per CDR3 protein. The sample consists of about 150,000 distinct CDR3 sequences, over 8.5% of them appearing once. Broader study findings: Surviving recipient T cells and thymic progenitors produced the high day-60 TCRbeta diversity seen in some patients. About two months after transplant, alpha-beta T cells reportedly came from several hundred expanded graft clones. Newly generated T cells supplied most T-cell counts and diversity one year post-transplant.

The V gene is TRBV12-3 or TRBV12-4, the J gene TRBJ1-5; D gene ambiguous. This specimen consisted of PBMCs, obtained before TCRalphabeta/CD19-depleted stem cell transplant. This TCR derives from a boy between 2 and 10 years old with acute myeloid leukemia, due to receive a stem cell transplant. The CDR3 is CASRDGPSNQPQHF. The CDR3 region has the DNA TGTGCCAGCAGGGACGGACCTAGCAATCAGCCCCAGCATTTT.